This T cell receptor beta chain is from a study of T cell responses to AZD1222 COVID-19 vaccine. General observations from the study: Unmutated variant regions reportedly attract nearly half of all spike-specific TCRs. White British ancestry dominated among donors, who included more females, and clonal diversity was possibly underestimated. Once two AZD1222 doses were given, Spike-specific TCR breadth and depth went up.

A word on this clone: Its antigen is not known.

Method: immunoSEQ multiplex PCR; TCRdb's copy keeps in-frame clones and lacks some. The sample holds 150,000 to 160,000 clones, roughly nine tenths seen once. The specimen comprised peripheral blood, sampled on day 0 of MenACWY control vaccination. The clonotype comes from an adult in good health.

The DNA for the CDR3 is TGTGCCAGCAGTGAAGAGACAATCGAAAAACTGTTTTTT. This gives the protein CASSEETIEKLFF. This chain links TRBV2 with TRBJ1-4; D not resolved. With 1 base removed from V and 8 bases from J, the gap between germline ends came to 8 bases. Per germline, CDR1 SNHLY and CDR2 FYNNEI. This CDR3 is 13 amino acids long.